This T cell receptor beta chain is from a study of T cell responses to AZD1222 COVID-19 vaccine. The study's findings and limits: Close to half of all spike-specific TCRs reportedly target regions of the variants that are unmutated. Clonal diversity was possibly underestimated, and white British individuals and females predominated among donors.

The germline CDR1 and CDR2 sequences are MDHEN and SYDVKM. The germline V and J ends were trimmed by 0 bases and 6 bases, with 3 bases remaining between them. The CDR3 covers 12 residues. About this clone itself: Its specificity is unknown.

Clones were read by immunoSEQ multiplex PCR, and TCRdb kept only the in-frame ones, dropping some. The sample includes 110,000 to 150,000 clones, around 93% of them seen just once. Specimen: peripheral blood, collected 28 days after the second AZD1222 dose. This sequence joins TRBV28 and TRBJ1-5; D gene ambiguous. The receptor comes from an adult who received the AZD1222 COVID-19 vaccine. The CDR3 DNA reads TGTGCCAGCAGTTTATGGACTCAGCCCCAGCATTTT. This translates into CASSLWTQPQHF. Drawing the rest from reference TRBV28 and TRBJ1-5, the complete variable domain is DVKVTQSSRYLVKRTGEKVFLECVQDMDHENMFWYRQDPGLGLRLIYFSYDVKMKEKGDIPEGYSVSREKKERFSLILESASTNQTSMYLCASSLWTQPQHFGDGTRLSIL.